The entry below describes one T cell receptor (beta chain). The antigen remains unidentified. Looked up from germline, CDR1 is SGHTA and CDR2 is FQGTGA. Between the trimmed V and J ends, which lost 4 bases and 13 bases, there was a span of 19 bases. The CDR3 runs to 13 residues. The table came from immunoSEQ multiplex PCR; TCRdb's copy has only in-frame clones and leaves some out. Of 150,000 to 200,000 clones listed, roughly 90% are singletons. This record belongs to a study of T cell responses to AZD1222 COVID-19 vaccine. In the study overall: Second doses at about 4 or about 12 weeks were pooled.

Study outcomes and limitations: Donors were chiefly white British, with a greater number of females, and clonal diversity was perhaps underestimated.

The rearrangement uses TRBV7-3 and TRBJ1-1; maybe TRBD1 (6 bases). This clonotype was obtained from an adult in good health. Here the sequenced sample was peripheral blood, taken on day 0 of AZD1222 vaccination. The CDR3 reads CASSSTGGGKCFF. The CDR3 DNA follows: TGTGCCAGCAGCTCGACAGGTGGGGGTAAATGTTTCTTT.